Listed below are T cell receptor beta chains from one sample, sequenced in a study of CD8+CD57+ T cells in acquired aplastic anemia. Using its own MiXCR run on the reads, TCRdb lists one record per CDR3 protein. This sample has about 420,000 distinct CDR3 sequences, with just under 70% found just once. Sequenced input: sorted CD4+, CD8+, or CD8+CD57+ T cells (not recorded which) from PBMCs. Every receptor here comes from a human donor in good health, serving as a control. Both conserved end residues are part of each CDR3. A D gene is named only where the DNA matches it firmly. Not every row has a clone size; where given, it reads once, few, many or a size class.

CDR3nt	CDR3aa	v_gene	abundance	d_gene	j_gene	len
TGTGCCAGCAGTCGATCCGGGACAGGGAACGAAAACCTGTTTTTT	CASSRSGTGNENLFF	TRBV7-8	.	TRBD1	TRBJ1-4	15
TGTGCCAGCAGCCAAGATCTCGGCAGTCCTAACTATGGCTACACCTTC	CASSQDLGSPNYGYTF	TRBV3-2	many	.	TRBJ1-2	16
TGTGCCAGCAGTCGCCCCGGGACAGAAGGGCAGTACTTC	CASSRPGTEGQYF	TRBV7-8	.	TRBD1	TRBJ2-7	13
TGCAGTGCTAGAGGGGGCCGCGGGGTAGCCAAAAACATTCAGTACTTC	CSARGGRGVAKNIQYF	TRBV20-1	.	.	TRBJ2-4	16
TGTGCCAGCAGACAAACAGGGGCGAACACTGAAGCTTTC	CASRQTGANTEAF	TRBV7-2	once	TRBD1	TRBJ2-5	13
TGTGCCAGTAGGCGAAAGCGCGGTGGAAACACTATATATTTT	CASRRKRGGNTIYF	TRBV9	.	.	TRBJ1-3	14
TGCGCCAGCAGCTTGGGGGCGATGAACGCTGAAGCTTTCTTT	CASSLGAMNAEAFF	TRBV5-1	.	.	TRBJ1-1	14
TGTGCCACCAGTGATTCTAGCGGGGGGGCCATTTATGAGCAGTTCTTC	CATSDSSGGAIYEQFF	TRBV24-1	.	TRBD2	TRBJ2-1	16
TGTGCCAGCAGCTCCCCTGTGGGACCGGGAAGCCAAGAGACCCAGTACTTC	CASSSPVGPGSQETQYF	TRBV7-6	once	.	TRBJ2-5	17
TGTGCCAGTAGTATTGGCAGCGGGGGAACTGAAGCTTTCTTT	CASSIGSGGTEAFF	TRBV19	many	.	TRBJ1-1	14
TGCAGCGTTGGGAGGGAGAGCAATCAGCCCCAGCATTTT	CSVGRESNQPQHF	TRBV29-1	many	.	TRBJ1-5	13
TGTGCCAGCAGCCCGGGGGGGGGGGGGAGTTCACCCCTCCACTTT	CASSPGGGGSSPLHF	TRBV11-2	once	.	TRBJ1-6	15
TGTGCCAGCAGCCAAGGCACGGGAAACACCATATATTTT	CASSQGTGNTIYF	TRBV6-1	many	.	TRBJ1-3	13